A selection of T cell receptor beta chains follows, all from one sample in a study of blood T cell repertoires in COVID-19. Using immunoSEQ multiplex PCR, the repertoire was profiled, and TCRdb retains in-frame clones only, with some absent. The sample carries about 160,000 clones, over 70% recorded once. Input material: peripheral blood. The receptors here all came from a man in his 70s with acute or convalescent COVID-19. The CDR3 runs from the conserved cysteine through the conserved F or W. Each record gives: V gene, D gene, CDR3 length, J gene, clone size, CDR3 protein, CDR3 DNA. D genes are given only for firm matches. The size field is filled for only some rows; it gives once, few, many or a size class.

>TRBV2|TRBD1|14|TRBJ1-2|few
CASSGWDRVNGYTF
TGTGCCAGCAGTGGTTGGGACAGGGTCAATGGCTACACCTTC
>TRBV15|-|16|TRBJ1-4|-
CATSRDRGAGNEKLFF
TGTGCCACCAGCAGAGATCGGGGGGCTGGTAATGAAAAACTGTTTTTT
>TRBV11-3|-|15|TRBJ2-1|few
CASSPDSGTYNEQFF
TGTGCCAGCAGCCCGGACAGCGGGACTTACAATGAGCAGTTCTTC
>TRBV6-2/TRBV6-3|-|12|TRBJ1-1|-
CASSWAWAEAFF
TGTGCCAGCAGTTGGGCGTGGGCTGAAGCTTTCTTT
>TRBV5-4|-|15|TRBJ1-4|-
CASSLVAGEGEKLFF
TGTGCCAGCAGCTTGGTTGCGGGGGAGGGTGAAAAACTGTTTTTT
>TRBV25-1|-|13|TRBJ1-4|-
CASSEFRGEKLFF
TGTGCCAGCAGTGAATTCAGGGGTGAAAAACTGTTTTTT
>TRBV6-6|-|14|TRBJ2-2|-
CASSSPTGTGELFF
TGTGCCAGCAGTTCCCCGACGGGGACCGGGGAGCTGTTTTTT
>TRBV27|TRBD2|14|TRBJ2-7|few
CASSATSGTYEQYF
TGTGCCAGCAGTGCGACTAGCGGAACCTACGAGCAGTACTTC
>TRBV6-1|-|13|TRBJ1-1|once
CASSEGGVTEAFF
TGTGCCAGCAGTGAAGGGGGGGTCACTGAAGCTTTCTTT
>TRBV3-1/TRBV3-2|TRBD1|18|TRBJ1-6|-
CASSQGLGTQGNNSPLHF
TGTGCCAGCAGCCAAGGGCTCGGCACACAGGGGAATAATTCACCCCTCCACTTT
>TRBV4-1|TRBD1|15|TRBJ1-2|-
CASSQGTGGVYGYTF
TGCGCCAGCAGCCAAGGGACAGGGGGAGTCTATGGCTACACCTTC
>TRBV3-1/TRBV3-2|TRBD2|17|TRBJ2-3|-
CASSHGTSGGDTDTQYF
TGTGCCAGCAGCCACGGGACTAGCGGGGGGGACACAGATACGCAGTATTTT
>TRBV5-1|TRBD2|15|TRBJ2-3|-
CASSGSSGATDTQYF
TGCGCCAGCAGCGGGTCTAGCGGGGCGACAGATACGCAGTATTTT
>TRBV7-9|-|12|TRBJ2-7|-
CASSFPANEQYF
TGTGCCAGCAGCTTCCCTGCTAACGAGCAGTACTTC
>TRBV7-2|-|13|TRBJ2-5|-
CASRPSGVETQYF
TGTGCCAGCCGCCCATCGGGGGTAGAGACCCAGTACTTC
>TRBV30|-|14|TRBJ1-1|-
CAWSRSLKNTEAFF
TGTGCCTGGAGTCGCAGTCTTAAGAACACTGAAGCTTTCTTT
>TRBV9|-|18|TRBJ2-1|-
CASSVAMQGHLSYNEQFF
TGTGCCAGCAGCGTAGCTATGCAGGGTCACTTATCCTACAATGAGCAGTTCTTC
>TRBV10-3|-|19|TRBJ1-5|-
CAISESYTVGGYSNQPQHF
TGTGCCATCAGTGAGTCATATACGGTGGGGGGATATAGCAATCAGCCCCAGCATTTT
>TRBV12-5|-|14|TRBJ1-1|-
CASGPWSWSGEAFF
TGTGCTAGTGGTCCGTGGTCTTGGTCCGGTGAAGCTTTCTTT